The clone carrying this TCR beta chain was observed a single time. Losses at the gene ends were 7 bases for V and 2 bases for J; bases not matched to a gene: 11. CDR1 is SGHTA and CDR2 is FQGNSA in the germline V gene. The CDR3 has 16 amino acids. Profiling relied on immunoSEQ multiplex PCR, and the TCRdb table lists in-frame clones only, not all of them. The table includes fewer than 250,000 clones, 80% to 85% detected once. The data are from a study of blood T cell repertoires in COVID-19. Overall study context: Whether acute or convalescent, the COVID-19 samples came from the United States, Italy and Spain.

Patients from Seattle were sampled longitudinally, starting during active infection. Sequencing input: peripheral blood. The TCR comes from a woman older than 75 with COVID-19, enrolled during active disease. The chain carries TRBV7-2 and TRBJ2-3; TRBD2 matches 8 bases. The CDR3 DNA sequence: TGTGCCAGCACCCACGGGTACGGGGGGGTCACAGATACGCAGTATTTT. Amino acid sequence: CASTHGYGGVTDTQYF.